Below are 23 T cell receptor beta chains sequenced from a single sample in a study of T cells after yellow fever vaccination. Using its own MiXCR run on the 5' RACE reads, TCRdb lists one record per CDR3 protein. There are hundreds of thousands of distinct CDR3 sequences in the sample; roughly an eighth occur only once, and more than 3% lies in the top ten. Specimen: CD4+ T cells sorted from PBMCs, collected 15 days after the yellow fever booster vaccination. The receptor source for this set is a man aged 18 to 30 who received the YFV17D yellow fever vaccine.

This clonotype was counted a few times. The chain uses TRBV20-1 and TRBJ2-3, with D perhaps being TRBD1 or TRBD2 (5 bases each). V shed 3 bases and J shed 3 bases, with 19 bases lying between them. CDR1 DFQATT and CDR2 SNEGSKA come from the germline V gene (reference sequence). This CDR3 has 16 amino acids. The CDR3 DNA is TGCAGTGCTAGTCCCCCCCAGGGAGTGGGGACAGATACGCAGTATTTT. Amino acid sequence: CSASPPQGVGTDTQYF.

As for this clonotype: A read error may produce the germline difference seen at one junction end. This chain uses TRBV20-1 with TRBJ1-6, with 11 bases matching TRBD1. This CDR3 has 13 residues. Germline V gene lookup returns CDR1 DFQATT and CDR2 SNEGSKA (reference sequence). The CDR3 reads CGAGTGGDSPLHF. The CDR3 coding sequence is TGCGGTGCTGGGACAGGGGGTGATTCACCCCTCCACTTT.

There are many counts of this clonotype. The chain has TRBV5-6 and TRBJ2-3, with TRBD2 matching 8 bases. This CDR3 contains 14 residues. Trimming cost V 3 bases and J 5 bases; bases outside gene matches: 5. Per the germline V gene, CDR1 is SGHDT and CDR2 is YYEEEE. The CDR3 DNA is TGTGCCAGCAGCTCGAAGCGGGGGAGAGATACGCAGTATTTT. It codes for CASSSKRGRDTQYF.

This chain connects TRBV29-1 to TRBJ2-3; possible D gene TRBD2, 6 bases. V was shortened by 4 bases and J by 6 bases, with 14 bases between the two germline ends. This CDR3 region has 13 residues. The germline V gene has CDR1 SQVTM and CDR2 ANQGSEA. CDR3 DNA sequence: TGCAGCGTTGCCTGGGACTCCTTGGATACGCAGTATTTT. This codes for CSVAWDSLDTQYF.

This rearrangement joins TRBV24-1 to TRBJ2-1; D may correspond to TRBD1 or TRBD2 (6 bases each). The CDR3 is 15 amino acids. CDR1 KGHDR and CDR2 SFDVKD come from the germline V gene. V lost 3 bases, J lost 10 bases, and 18 bases lay in between. This CDR3 is CATSDSGGGRFEQFF. CDR3 nucleotides: TGTGCCACCAGTGATAGTGGAGGGGGACGGTTCGAGCAGTTCTTC.

Turning to this clonotype: Germline is not matched at one junction end, which may reflect a read error. The genes are TRBV7-7 and TRBJ2-5; TRBD2 matches 13 bases. Germline V gene data show CDR1 as SSHAT and CDR2 as FNYEAQ (reference sequence). This CDR3 comprises 16 residues. CDR3 nucleotides: TGTGCTAGCAGCTCCGGACTAGCGGGGGAATGGGAGACCCAGTACTTC. It specifies CASSSGLAGEWETQYF.

The chain recombines TRBV5-4 with TRBJ2-5, with 14 nucleotides matching TRBD2. The CDR3 spans 16 residues. Losses at the gene ends were 4 bases for V and 5 bases for J; bases not matched to a gene: 7. CDR1 is SGHNT and CDR2 is YYREEE in the germline V gene (reference sequence). CDR3 region: CASSPSGTSGGETQYF. The CDR3 coding sequence is TGTGCCAGCAGCCCCTCCGGGACTAGCGGGGGTGAGACCCAGTACTTC.

This clonotype has just a few counts. V usage is TRBV5-1 and J usage is TRBJ1-1; 7 bases are shared with TRBD1. This CDR3 is built from 14 residues. With 4 bases clipped from V and 3 bases from J, the junction kept 6 bases outside the gene matches. Germline V gives CDR1 SGHRS, CDR2 YFSETQ. In nucleotides, the CDR3 is TGCGCCAGCAGCAAATACGGGACAGACACTGAAGCTTTCTTT. As protein: CASSKYGTDTEAFF.

The sample holds many counts of this clonotype. This chain joins TRBV12-3 or TRBV12-4 and TRBJ1-4; D possibly corresponds to TRBD1 (5 bases). The CDR3 extends over 13 amino acids. The V end was cut by 3 bases, the J end by 7 bases, with 9 bases between. In DNA, the CDR3 is TGTGCCAGCAGTTTGTTCGGGGGTGAAAAACTGTTTTTT. Translation gives CASSLFGGEKLFF.

This clonotype was picked up a small number of times. V usage is TRBV12-3 or TRBV12-4 and J usage is TRBJ2-2; TRBD2 might be the D (5 bases). The CDR3 runs to 14 residues. V was shortened by 6 bases and J by 3 bases, with 11 bases between the two germline ends. The CDR3 here is CASRVWTDTGELFF. CDR3 coding DNA: TGTGCCAGCAGGGTCTGGACTGACACCGGGGAGCTGTTTTTT.

The chain couples TRBV4-1 to TRBJ1-5; D perhaps matches TRBD1 (5 bases). V gave up 0 bases and J gave up 9 bases, with 18 bases separating them. In germline, CDR1 is MGHRA, CDR2 YSYEKL. The CDR3 covers 16 residues. CDR3 in amino acids: CASSQDGAAGRLPQHF. The DNA for the CDR3 is TGCGCCAGCAGCCAAGATGGGGCAGCCGGGCGGCTGCCCCAGCATTTT.

This clonotype was detected ten times or more. The chain couples TRBV18 to TRBJ2-5, with a possible D match to TRBD2 (5 bases). Germline V gene data show CDR1 as KGHSH and CDR2 as LQKENI. V lost 1 base and J lost 4, with 10 bases in between. This CDR3 spans 14 amino acids. The CDR3 DNA sequence: TGTGCCAGCTCACCACTGGGAAGCGGAGAGACCCAGTACTTC. This gives the protein CASSPLGSGETQYF.

This rearrangement joins TRBV5-1 to TRBJ2-7; D perhaps matches TRBD1 (6 bases). This CDR3 comprises 14 residues. Looked up from germline, CDR1 is SGHRS and CDR2 is YFSETQ. With 4 bases removed from V and 6 bases from J, the gap between germline ends came to 17 bases. CDR3: CASSLIAGEVEQYF. The CDR3 nucleotides read TGCGCCAGCAGCCTTATCGCAGGGGAAGTCGAGCAGTACTTC.

This clonotype was seen a handful of times. The chain uses TRBV5-1 and TRBJ2-1; TRBD2 agrees at 9 bases. Germline CDR1 reads SGHRS; CDR2 reads YFSETQ. V trimming: 0 bases; J trimming: 5 bases; junction bases outside the gene matches: 3. The CDR3 covers 15 residues. The CDR3 loop is CASSLGAGGNNEQFF. CDR3 sequence (DNA): TGCGCCAGCAGCTTGGGAGCGGGGGGTAACAATGAGCAGTTCTTC. The full variable domain, its missing parts supplied by reference TRBV5-1 and TRBJ2-1, is KAGVTQTPRYLIKTRGQQVTLSCSPISGHRSVSWYQQTPGQGLQFLFEYFSETQRNKGNFPGRFSGRQFSNSRSEMNVSTLELGDSALYLCASSLGAGGNNEQFFGPGTRLTVL.

This chain connects TRBV11-1 to TRBJ2-3, with 8 bases that match TRBD2. CDR1 is SGHAT, CDR2 FQDESV, per germline (reference sequence). The CDR3 is 15 residues long. V lost 5 bases to trimming and J lost 6 bases; unmatched junction nucleotides: 10. CDR3 sequence reads: CASSRGGVMLDTQYF. In nucleotides, the CDR3 is TGTGCCAGCAGCCGGGGGGGAGTTATGCTCGATACGCAGTATTTT.

This clonotype was seen a few times. The chain is built from TRBV25-1 and TRBJ2-3; no firm D call. V was trimmed by 1 base and J by 4 bases, leaving 15 bases between them. This CDR3 spans 16 amino acids. CDR1 and CDR2 (germline): MGHDK, SYGVNS. CDR3 sequence: CASSELNRKGADTQYF. As DNA, the CDR3 is TGTGCCAGCAGTGAATTAAATCGGAAGGGCGCAGATACGCAGTATTTT.

In the case of this clonotype: The junction shows a germline mismatch at one end, possibly a read error. V and J are TRBV12-3 or TRBV12-4 and TRBJ2-5; 7 positions agree with TRBD1. The CDR3 loop spans 16 amino acids. The CDR3 bases are TGTGTCAGCAGTGACCGGGACAGTAAAAGAGTCGAGACCCAGTACTTC. Protein: CVSSDRDSKRVETQYF.

This clonotype turned up a few times. This chain connects TRBV4-3 to TRBJ1-4; D gene ambiguous. This CDR3 is 14 amino acids long. Looked up from germline, CDR1 is LGHNA and CDR2 is YSLEER. V was pared by 2 bases and J by 8 bases, with 12 bases between. This chain's CDR3 is CASSQSRGGEKLFF. The CDR3 DNA is TGCGCCAGCAGCCAATCCCGGGGAGGGGAAAAACTGTTTTTT.

Only a few counts were recorded for this clonotype. The chain combines TRBV11-1 with TRBJ2-5; D may be TRBD1 (6 bases). Trimming removed 4 bases from V and 2 bases from J, with 8 bases in between. The CDR3 extends over 13 amino acids. Germline values: CDR1 SGHAT, CDR2 FQDESV (reference sequence). The CDR3 bases are TGTGCCAGCAGCTACAGGGTTCAAGAGACCCAGTACTTC. This gives the protein CASSYRVQETQYF. Full variable domain (remainder filled in from reference TRBV11-1 and TRBJ2-5): EAEVAQSPRYKITEKSQAVAFWCDPISGHATLYWYRQILGQGPELLVQFQDESVVDDSQLPKDRFSAERLKGVDSTLKIQPAELGDSAMYLCASSYRVQETQYFGPGTRLLVL.

This clonotype has a handful of counts. The chain employs TRBV12-3 or TRBV12-4 and TRBJ2-3; D is possibly TRBD2 (6 bases). Trimming removed 5 bases from V and 6 bases from J, with 15 bases in between. This CDR3 comprises 14 residues. The CDR3 is CASSPGLFMDTQYF. The CDR3, as DNA: TGTGCCAGCAGTCCTGGACTATTTATGGATACGCAGTATTTT.

This clonotype came up many times. V is TRBV12-5 and J is TRBJ2-2; D is unresolved. V dropped 2 bases and J dropped 6 bases, with 22 bases sitting between them. CDR3 length equals 18 residues. CDR1 LGHNT and CDR2 FRNRAP come from the germline V gene. The DNA for the CDR3 is TGTGCTAGTGGTTTGATATTAACCCGGGTCCCGGGTCCCGGGGAGCTGTTTTTT. Its translation: CASGLILTRVPGPGELFF.

This clonotype was detected once. The chain has TRBV29-1 and TRBJ1-1; no clear D. CDR3 length: 12 residues. CDR1 is SQVTM and CDR2 is ANQGSEA in the germline V gene. The V and J ends lost 8 bases and 0 bases respectively, with 10 bases between them. The CDR3 is CSLEGMNTEAFF. The DNA of the CDR3 is TGCAGCCTGGAGGGAATGAACACTGAAGCTTTCTTT. Variable domain in full (rest from reference TRBV29-1 and TRBJ1-1): SAVISQKPSRDICQRGTSLTIQCQVDSQVTMMFWYRQQPGQSLTLIATANQGSEATYESGFVIDKFPISRPNLTFSTLTVSNMSPEDSSIYLCSLEGMNTEAFFGQGTRLTVV.

The chain links TRBV7-2 to TRBJ2-2; 11 bases are a match to TRBD1. CDR1 is SGHTA, CDR2 FQGNSA, per germline. The CDR3 is made up of 17 amino acids. V shed 6 bases, J shed 4 bases, and the junction held 10 bases outside the gene matches. CDR3 DNA: TGTGCCAGCAGTCCCCCCCTCGGGACAGGGGGCACCGGGGAGCTGTTTTTT. This gives the protein CASSPPLGTGGTGELFF. Drawing the rest from reference TRBV7-2 and TRBJ2-2, the complete variable domain is GAGVSQSPSNKVTEKGKDVELRCDPISGHTALYWYRQSLGQGLEFLIYFQGNSAPDKSGLPSDRFSAERTGGSVSTLTIQRTQQEDSAVYLCASSPPLGTGGTGELFFGEGSRLTVL.